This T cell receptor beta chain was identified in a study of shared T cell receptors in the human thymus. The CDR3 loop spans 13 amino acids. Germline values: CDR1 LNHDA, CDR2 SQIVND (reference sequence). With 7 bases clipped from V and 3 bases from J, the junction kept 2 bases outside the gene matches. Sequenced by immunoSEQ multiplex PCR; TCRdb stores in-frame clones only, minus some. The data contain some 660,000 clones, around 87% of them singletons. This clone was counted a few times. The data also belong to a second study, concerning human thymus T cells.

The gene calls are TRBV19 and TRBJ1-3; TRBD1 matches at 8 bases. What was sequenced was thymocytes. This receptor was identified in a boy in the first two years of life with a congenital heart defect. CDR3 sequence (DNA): TGTGCCAGTAAAGACAGGGGTGGAAACACCATATATTTT. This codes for CASKDRGGNTIYF.